Below, one TCR beta chain is given with its context. CDR3 length equals 16 residues. CDR1 and CDR2 (germline): SGHAT, FQNNGV. V gave up 5 bases and J gave up 9 bases, with 23 bases separating them. The data were taken from a study of tumor-infiltrating lymphocytes in oesophageal squamous cell carcinoma. TCRdb fed the PCR reads into MiXCR, producing one record per CDR3 protein. In the table there are about 12,000 distinct CDR3 sequences, around 52% of which are singletons. The receptor was isolated from a female donor with esophageal squamous cell carcinoma. Sequenced input: esophageal tumor tissue. The rearrangement uses TRBV11-2 and TRBJ2-1, with D possibly being TRBD1 (6 bases). The DNA for the CDR3 is TGTGCCAGCAGCACTACAGGGAATAGTATGTTCAGTGAGCAGTTCTTC. Residues: CASSTTGNSMFSEQFF. Using reference TRBV11-2 and TRBJ2-1 for the parts outside the CDR3, the full variable domain is EAGVAQSPRYKIIEKRQSVAFWCNPISGHATLYWYQQILGQGPKLLIQFQNNGVVDDSQLPKDRFSAERLKGVDSTLKIQPAKLEDSAVYLCASSTTGNSMFSEQFFGPGTRLTVL.